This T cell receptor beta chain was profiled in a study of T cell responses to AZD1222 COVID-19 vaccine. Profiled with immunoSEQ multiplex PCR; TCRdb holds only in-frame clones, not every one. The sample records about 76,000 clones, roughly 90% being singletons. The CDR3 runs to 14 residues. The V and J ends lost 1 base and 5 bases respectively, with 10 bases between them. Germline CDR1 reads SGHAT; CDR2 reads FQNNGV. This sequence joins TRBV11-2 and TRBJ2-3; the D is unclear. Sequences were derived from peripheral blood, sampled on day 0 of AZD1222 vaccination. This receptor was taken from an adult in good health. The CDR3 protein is CASSLGHMVDTQYF. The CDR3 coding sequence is TGTGCCAGCAGCTTAGGCCACATGGTAGATACGCAGTATTTT.